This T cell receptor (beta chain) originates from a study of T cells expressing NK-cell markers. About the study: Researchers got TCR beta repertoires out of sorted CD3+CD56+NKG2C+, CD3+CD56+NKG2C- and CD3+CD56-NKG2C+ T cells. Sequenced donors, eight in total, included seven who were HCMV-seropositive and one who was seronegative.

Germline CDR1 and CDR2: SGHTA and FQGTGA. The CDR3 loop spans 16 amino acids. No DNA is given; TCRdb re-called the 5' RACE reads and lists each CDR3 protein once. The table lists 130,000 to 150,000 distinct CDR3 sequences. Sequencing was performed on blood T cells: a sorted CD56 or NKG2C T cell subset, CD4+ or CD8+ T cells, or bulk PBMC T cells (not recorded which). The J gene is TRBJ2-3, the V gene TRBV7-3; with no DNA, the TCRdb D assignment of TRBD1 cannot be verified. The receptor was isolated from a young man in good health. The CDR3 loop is CASSLMRGSSTDTQYF.